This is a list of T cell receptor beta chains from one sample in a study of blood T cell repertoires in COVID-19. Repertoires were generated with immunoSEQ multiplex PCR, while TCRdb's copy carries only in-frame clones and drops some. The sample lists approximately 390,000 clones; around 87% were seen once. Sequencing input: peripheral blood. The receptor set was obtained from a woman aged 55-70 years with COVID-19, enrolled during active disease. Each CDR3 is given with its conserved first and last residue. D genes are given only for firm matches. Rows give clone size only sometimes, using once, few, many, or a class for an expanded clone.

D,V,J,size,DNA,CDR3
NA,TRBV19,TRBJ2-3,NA,TGTGCCAGTACCTCGAGGGGGGGGGCCAGCACAGATACGCAGTATTTT,CASTSRGGASTDTQYF
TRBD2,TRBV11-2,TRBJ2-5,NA,TGTGCCAGCAGCTTCACTAGCGGGGCACAAGAGACCCAGTACTTC,CASSFTSGAQETQYF
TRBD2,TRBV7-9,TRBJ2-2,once,TGTGCCAGCAGCTTTATAGCGGGGACCGGGGAGCTGTTTTTT,CASSFIAGTGELFF
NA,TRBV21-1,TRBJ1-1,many,TGTGCCAGCAGCAAAGCGCTTTCTAGGGGGCTGAACACTGAAGCTTTCTTT,CASSKALSRGLNTEAFF
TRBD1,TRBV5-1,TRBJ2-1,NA,TGCGCCAGCAGCCCACCCCCTCAGGGGGCAAGGAATGAGCAGTTCTTC,CASSPPPQGARNEQFF
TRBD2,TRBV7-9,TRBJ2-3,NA,TGTGCCAGCAGCTTAGGGTACACCGGGGGGGATACGCAGTATTTT,CASSLGYTGGDTQYF
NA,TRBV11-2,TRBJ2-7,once,TGTGCCAGCAGCTTAGACAGGGCCCCTCCTTACGAGCAGTACTTC,CASSLDRAPPYEQYF
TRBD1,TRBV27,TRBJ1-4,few,TGTGCCAGCAGTCCATCCCGGACAGGGGTTGAGGTAACTAATGAAAAACTGTTTTTT,CASSPSRTGVEVTNEKLFF
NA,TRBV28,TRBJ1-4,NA,TGTGCCAGCAGAGACTCCGCGGGAGGTGATGAAAAACTGTTTTTT,CASRDSAGGDEKLFF
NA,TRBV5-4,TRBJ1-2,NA,TGTGCCAGCAGCTTGGACAGCTATGGCTACACCTTC,CASSLDSYGYTF
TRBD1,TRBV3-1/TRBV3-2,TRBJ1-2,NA,TGTGCCAGCAGCCAATTTACCGGGACAGCAAATACCTTC,CASSQFTGTANTF
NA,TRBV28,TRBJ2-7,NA,TGTGCCAGCATGGCGGGTAGCTCCTACGAGCAGTACTTC,CASMAGSSYEQYF
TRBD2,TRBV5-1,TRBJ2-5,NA,TGCGCCAGCAGGGGACTAGCGGGGACCGAGACCCAGTACTTC,CASRGLAGTETQYF
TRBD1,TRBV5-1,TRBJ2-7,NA,TGCGCCAGCTGGGACAGGGGAAGCTCCTACGAGCAGTACTTC,CASWDRGSSYEQYF
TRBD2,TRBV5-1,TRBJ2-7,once,TGCGCCAGCAGAGGCGGGGGGGCCACCCCCTACGAGCAGTACTTC,CASRGGGATPYEQYF
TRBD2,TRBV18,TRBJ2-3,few,TGTGCCAGCTCACCACTGGGACTAGCCTCAGATACGCAGTATTTT,CASSPLGLASDTQYF
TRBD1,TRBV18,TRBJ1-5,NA,TGTGCCAGCTCACCACCGACAGGGAATCAGCCCCAGCATTTT,CASSPPTGNQPQHF
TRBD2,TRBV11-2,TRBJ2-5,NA,TGTGCCAGCAGCTTAATGGCTAGCGGAGCCCAAGAGACCCAGTACTTC,CASSLMASGAQETQYF
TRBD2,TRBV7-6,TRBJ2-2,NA,TGTGCCAGCAGCTTAGCCTTCCTAGCGGGGGGGGACACCGGGGAGCTGTTTTTT,CASSLAFLAGGDTGELFF
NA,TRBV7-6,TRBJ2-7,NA,TGTGCCAGCAGCTTAGGGGCCGGCCGAAGCGAGCAGTACTTC,CASSLGAGRSEQYF
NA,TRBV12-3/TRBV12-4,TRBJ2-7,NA,TGTGCCAGCAGTTTCTCCGAGCTCGAGCAGTACTTC,CASSFSELEQYF
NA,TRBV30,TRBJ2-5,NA,TGTGCCTGGAGCCACATGATCCAAGAGACCCAGTACTTC,CAWSHMIQETQYF
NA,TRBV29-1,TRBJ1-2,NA,TGCAGCTCGCAGGCGACTAACTATGGCTACACCTTC,CSSQATNYGYTF
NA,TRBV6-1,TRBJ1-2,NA,TGTGCCAGCAGTGATCGGGAGGGTCGGTATGGCTACACCTTC,CASSDREGRYGYTF
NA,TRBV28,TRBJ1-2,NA,TGTGCCAGCAGTTTATGGAACGTCGTCCAGGGGTATGGCTACACCTTC,CASSLWNVVQGYGYTF
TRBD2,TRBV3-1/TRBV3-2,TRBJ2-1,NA,TGTGCCAGCAGCCCAGGACTAGCGGGGGGGAATGAGCAGTTCTTC,CASSPGLAGGNEQFF
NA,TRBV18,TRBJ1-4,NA,TGTGCCAGCTCTCAACAGTCAACTAATGAAAAACTGTTTTTT,CASSQQSTNEKLFF
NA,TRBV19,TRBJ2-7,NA,TGTGCCAGTAGTAACCGGGCCGGGGACGAGCAGTACTTC,CASSNRAGDEQYF
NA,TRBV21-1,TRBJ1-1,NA,TGTGCCAGCAGCAAAGCGGGACAGGGGCGCCCCACTGAAGCTTTCTTT,CASSKAGQGRPTEAFF
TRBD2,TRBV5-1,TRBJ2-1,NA,TGCGCCAGCAGATTAGCGGGGGGAAGGCGGGAGCAGTTCTTC,CASRLAGGRREQFF
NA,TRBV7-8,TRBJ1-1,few,TGTGCCAGCAGCTTAGTAGCTAAGAACACTGAAGCTTTCTTT,CASSLVAKNTEAFF
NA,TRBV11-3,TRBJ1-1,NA,TGTGCCAGCAGCTCGACAGTATCTGAAGCTTTCTTT,CASSSTVSEAFF
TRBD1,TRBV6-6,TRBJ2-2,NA,TGTGCCAGCAGTCCCTCTCTGGGACAGGGGGCTAGCGGGGAGCTGTTTTTT,CASSPSLGQGASGELFF
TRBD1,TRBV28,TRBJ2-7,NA,TGTGCCAGCACCCAGATGGGACAGCGAGCTTTCTCCTACGAGCAGTACTTC,CASTQMGQRAFSYEQYF
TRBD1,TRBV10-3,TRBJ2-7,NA,TGTGCCAGTAGGGACAGTTCCCACGAGCAGTACTTC,CASRDSSHEQYF
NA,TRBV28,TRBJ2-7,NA,TGTGCCAGCAGTTTAGGCCGTCGGGGTGGGGCCTACGAGCAGTACTTC,CASSLGRRGGAYEQYF
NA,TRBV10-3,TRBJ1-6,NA,TGTGCCACCGGGTACTCCTATAATTCACCCCTCCACTTT,CATGYSYNSPLHF
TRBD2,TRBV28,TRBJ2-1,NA,TGTGCCAGCAGATTCCCGGGACTAGGCTACAATGAGCAGTTCTTC,CASRFPGLGYNEQFF
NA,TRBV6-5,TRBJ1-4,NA,TGTGCCAGCAGTTACGGGAAAAGCGGAACTGAAAAACTGTTTTTT,CASSYGKSGTEKLFF
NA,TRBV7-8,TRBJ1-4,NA,TGTGCCAGCAGCTTGGAGGGGAAAAGACTGTTTTTT,CASSLEGKRLFF
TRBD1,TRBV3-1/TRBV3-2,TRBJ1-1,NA,TGTGCCAGGGACAGGGGCCCATACTTT,CARDRGPYF
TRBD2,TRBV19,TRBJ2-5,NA,TGTGCCAGTAGTGCCGGACTAGCGGGGGGGCCGCGAGAGACCCAGTACTTC,CASSAGLAGGPRETQYF
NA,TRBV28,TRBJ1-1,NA,TGTGCCAGCAGTTTAGGAACCGCGGGGGAGACTGAAGCTTTCTTT,CASSLGTAGETEAFF
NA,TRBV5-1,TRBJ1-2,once,TGCGCCAGCGCGACTAGGGCGCTAGCTAACTATGGCTACACCTTC,CASATRALANYGYTF
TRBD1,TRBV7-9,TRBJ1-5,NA,TGTGCCAGCAGCTCCAACAGGGGTGGCAATCAGCCCCAGCATTTT,CASSSNRGGNQPQHF
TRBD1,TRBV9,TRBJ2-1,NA,TGTGCCAGCAGCGTCGATGGGGGACAGTCGAACAATGAGCAGTTCTTC,CASSVDGGQSNNEQFF
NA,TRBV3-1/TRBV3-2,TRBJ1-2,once,TGTGCCAGCAGCCAAGTAACGGCTAACTATGGCTACACCTTC,CASSQVTANYGYTF
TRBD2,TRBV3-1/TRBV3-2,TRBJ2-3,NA,TGTGCCAGCAGCCCCGTCACTAGCGCAGATACGCAGTATTTT,CASSPVTSADTQYF
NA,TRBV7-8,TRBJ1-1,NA,TGTGCCAGCAGCTCCGGACAGATAGGGAACACTGAAGCTTTCTTT,CASSSGQIGNTEAFF
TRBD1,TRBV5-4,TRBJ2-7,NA,TGTGCCAGCAGTTCCCCGGGACAGGGAGACGAGCAGTACTTC,CASSSPGQGDEQYF
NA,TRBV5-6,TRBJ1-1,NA,TGTGCCAGCAGCTTGGCGTGGGAGGAAGCTTTCTTT,CASSLAWEEAFF
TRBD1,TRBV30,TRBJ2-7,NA,TGTGCCTGGAGTCGCAACAGGGGACCCTACGAGCAGTACTTC,CAWSRNRGPYEQYF
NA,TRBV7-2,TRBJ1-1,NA,TGTGCCAGCAGTCTCCCGACCGCAGGGCTCACTGAAGCTTTCTTT,CASSLPTAGLTEAFF
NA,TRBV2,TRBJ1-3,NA,TGTGCCAGCACGGCGACAGCCGGAAACACCATATATTTT,CASTATAGNTIYF